This T cell receptor (beta chain) was captured in a study of CD8 T cells in ankylosing spondylitis. Whole-study findings and limits: Ankylosing spondylitis blood seemed to carry a telltale TCR beta motif made of several highly homologous variants. Earlier reports found some motif variants in synovial fluid and blood in reactive arthritis.

In the case of this clonotype: The antigen remains undetermined.

Making the TCR beta libraries involved quantitative 5'-RACE with molecular barcodes. Each CDR3 protein is one row after TCRdb ran MiXCR on the 5' RACE reads. The sample holds 200,000 to 250,000 distinct CDR3 sequences, about 16% seen once. This CDR3 region has 16 residues. Trimming took 4 bases from V and 9 from J; bases not matched to a gene: 12. Germline V lookup: CDR1 MNHEY, CDR2 SVGEGT. J is TRBJ2-1 and V is TRBV6-2 or TRBV6-3; TRBD1 matches at 10 bases. The clonotype comes from a male donor with ankylosing spondylitis. Sequencing was performed on blood, either unsorted or a sorted T cell fraction (not recorded which). This CDR3 is CASSFLSGQGRPEQFF. CDR3 bases: TGTGCCAGCAGTTTCCTTTCGGGACAGGGGCGACCTGAGCAGTTCTTC.